These 14 T cell receptor beta chains share one sample of origin, sequenced in a study of blood T cells in healthy people across ages. Next came a second PCR, run for roughly 6 to 11 cycles, which used a sample-barcoded 5' primer along with a J-beta primer mix. TCRdb itself ran the 5' RACE reads through MiXCR, one entry per CDR3 protein. Among around 870,000 distinct CDR3 sequences listed, more than 25% were seen once. The sequenced material came from blood. The receptors were gathered from a woman aged 80 or over in good health.

As concerns this clonotype: A much larger clonotype is one base distant, so this may be a read error. The chain couples TRBV20-1 to TRBJ1-2; D call uncertain. Trimming shortened V by 3 bases and J by 5 bases, and 13 bases separated the two germline ends. This CDR3 contains 13 residues. The germline V gene has CDR1 DFQATT and CDR2 SNEGSKA (reference sequence). This CDR3 is CSARQRTSYGYTF. CDR3 nucleotides: TGCAGTGCTAGGCAGAGGACGTCGTATGGCTACACCTTC.

The chain joins TRBV2 to TRBJ1-5; D remains unclear. This CDR3 contains 15 residues. In germline, CDR1 is SNHLY, CDR2 FYNNEI. The V and J ends lost 10 bases and 2 bases respectively, with 18 bases between them. The CDR3 loop is CATSDEGLGNQPQHF. Written as DNA, the CDR3 is TGTGCCACCTCAGATGAAGGGCTCGGCAATCAGCCCCAGCATTTT.

This chain connects TRBV10-2 to TRBJ2-5; 8 nucleotides match TRBD2. V was clipped by 6 bases and J by 11 bases; unmatched bases: 11. CDR1 and CDR2 (germline): WSHSY, SAAADI. This CDR3 contains 13 residues. CDR3 DNA sequence: TGCGCCAGCAGGGCCGGGGGGGGCGTTGAGCAGTACTTC. It is translated as CASRAGGGVEQYF.

In its sample, this clonotype was seen many times. The rearrangement links TRBV10-3 to TRBJ1-2; possibly TRBD1 for D (6 bases). Trimming left V 10 bases short and J 0 bases short, with 15 bases between. This CDR3 contains 14 residues. In germline, CDR1 is ENHRY, CDR2 SYGVKD. In DNA form, the CDR3 reads TGTGCCACAAACAGGGATTTAGCTAACTATGGCTACACCTTC. Protein product: CATNRDLANYGYTF.

The table lists this clonotype with many counts. The chain recombines TRBV28 with TRBJ2-4, with TRBD2 matching 13 bases. With V trimmed by 5 bases and J by 4 bases, 11 bases remained unmatched. Germline values: CDR1 MDHEN, CDR2 SYDVKM. This CDR3 is 18 amino acids long. The CDR3 region is CASSDIKTSGGTKNIQYF. CDR3 nucleotides: TGTGCCAGCAGTGACATTAAGACTAGCGGGGGGACAAAAAACATTCAGTACTTC.

J is TRBJ1-1 and V is TRBV10-3, with 8 bases identical to TRBD1. V lost 7 bases to trimming and J lost 4 bases; unmatched junction nucleotides: 8. CDR1 and CDR2 (germline): ENHRY, SYGVKD. The CDR3 covers 14 residues. CDR3 sequence (DNA): TGTGCCATCACCCCTACAGGGGGGGGCACTGAAGCTTTCTTT. This translates into CAITPTGGGTEAFF.

This clonotype was counted between two and nine times. A much larger clone is a single base away; this may be a read error. The chain carries TRBV20-1 and TRBJ2-5; 11 bases agree with TRBD2. V trimming: 5 bases; J trimming: 11 bases; junction bases outside the gene matches: 13. CDR3 size: 14 residues. Germline CDR1 DFQATT, CDR2 SNEGSKA (reference sequence). As DNA, the CDR3 is TGCAGTGCTGGGTGGCTAGCGGGGGGTACTGAGCAGTACTTC. Amino acid sequence: CSAGWLAGGTEQYF.

This clonotype has a single count. The CDR3 does not close with the conserved phenylalanine or tryptophan, likely indicating a read error. The chain carries TRBV10-2 and TRBJ2-7, with 10 bases lining up with TRBD2. The DNA end favors TRBJ2-5, so the J call may be wrong. CDR1 and CDR2 from the germline V gene are WSHSY and SAAADI. This CDR3 is built from 16 residues. This chain's CDR3 is CASSDKRGGSGETQYC. The CDR3 coding sequence is TGCGCCAGCAGTGACAAGCGGGGGGGCTCGGGAGAGACCCAGTACTGC.

This chain links TRBV12-3 or TRBV12-4 with TRBJ2-7, with D possibly matching TRBD1 (6 bases). The CDR3 sequence is 14 residues long. V lost 2 bases and J lost 3, with 11 bases in between. CDR3 protein: CASSLRTEYYEQYF. In nucleotides, the CDR3 is TGTGCCAGCAGTTTACGGACAGAATACTACGAGCAGTACTTC.

This clonotype showed up many times. CDR3 sequence: CASSLHLFSGANVLTF. The CDR3 bases are TGTGCCAGCAGCCTCCATTTATTCTCTGGGGCCAACGTCCTGACTTTC. This chain links TRBV5-8 with TRBJ2-6, with D hard to call. Germline CDR1 SGHTS, CDR2 YDEGEE. The CDR3 is made up of 16 amino acids. The ends were cut back, 4 bases at V and 0 bases at J, with 11 bases in the middle.

This clonotype was observed at least ten times. V and J are TRBV29-1 and TRBJ2-1; 11 bases agree with TRBD2. CDR3 length: 16 amino acids. Germline CDR1 SQVTM, CDR2 ANQGSEA. Trimming at V came to 7 bases and at J to 2 bases, leaving 10 bases not matched to a gene. As DNA, the CDR3 is TGCAGCGCCCAGGGGGCTAGCGGGGGGACCTACAATGAGCAGTTCTTC. This codes for CSAQGASGGTYNEQFF.

This clonotype was found many times. Given a much more abundant clone one base away, this may be a read error. The chain is built from TRBV15 and TRBJ1-2, with D possibly being TRBD1 (5 bases). Germline CDR1 and CDR2: LNHNV and YYDKDF (reference sequence). The CDR3 sequence is 14 residues long. The V and J ends lost 5 bases and 8 bases respectively, with 18 bases between them. The CDR3 nucleotides are TGTGCCACCAGCGGGGACCGCTCCCGTGGGGGCTACACCTTC. Its translation is CATSGDRSRGGYTF.

This clonotype was counted ten times or more. This sequence joins TRBV18 and TRBJ2-1; no reliable D call. Germline CDR1 is KGHSH and CDR2 is LQKENI. This CDR3 spans 13 amino acids. V was clipped by 3 bases and J by 9 bases, with 12 bases between them. The CDR3 sequence is CASSPATLGEQFF. The CDR3 DNA is TGTGCCAGCTCACCCGCTACCCTCGGTGAGCAGTTCTTC.

This clonotype was seen many times. The genes are TRBV4-2 and TRBJ2-3; 9 bases match TRBD1. This CDR3 spans 16 amino acids. V was clipped by 1 base and J by 2 bases; unmatched bases: 4. Germline loops: CDR1 LGHNA, CDR2 YNFKEQ. The CDR3 sequence is CASSQGTGVYTDTQYF. As DNA, the CDR3 is TGTGCCAGCAGCCAAGGGACAGGGGTCTACACAGATACGCAGTATTTT.